This TCR beta chain was profiled in a study of T cells in localized non-small cell lung cancer. Repertoires were generated with immunoSEQ multiplex PCR, while TCRdb's copy carries only in-frame clones and drops some. Seen here are 55,000 to 75,000 clones, approximately 89% observed once, and the top ten hold 15% to 20%. The CDR3 has 11 residues. Trimming pared 2 bases from V and 4 bases from J, leaving 0 bases between. Germline CDR1 is SGHRS and CDR2 is YFSETQ. With regard to this clone: What it binds is unknown.

The study's findings and limits: There was higher T cell clonality in uninvolved adjacent lung than in tumor, and it was highest there. Of the top 100 tumor clones, median about 53 were in adjacent lung, approximately 29 among its top 100.

J is TRBJ2-2 and V is TRBV5-1, with D unresolved. The sequencing here drew on peripheral blood, taken before any cancer treatment. The source is a man aged 35 to 69 with stage I lung adenocarcinoma. CDR3 residues: CASSFTGELFF. CDR3 coding DNA: TGCGCCAGCAGCTTCACCGGGGAGCTGTTTTTT.